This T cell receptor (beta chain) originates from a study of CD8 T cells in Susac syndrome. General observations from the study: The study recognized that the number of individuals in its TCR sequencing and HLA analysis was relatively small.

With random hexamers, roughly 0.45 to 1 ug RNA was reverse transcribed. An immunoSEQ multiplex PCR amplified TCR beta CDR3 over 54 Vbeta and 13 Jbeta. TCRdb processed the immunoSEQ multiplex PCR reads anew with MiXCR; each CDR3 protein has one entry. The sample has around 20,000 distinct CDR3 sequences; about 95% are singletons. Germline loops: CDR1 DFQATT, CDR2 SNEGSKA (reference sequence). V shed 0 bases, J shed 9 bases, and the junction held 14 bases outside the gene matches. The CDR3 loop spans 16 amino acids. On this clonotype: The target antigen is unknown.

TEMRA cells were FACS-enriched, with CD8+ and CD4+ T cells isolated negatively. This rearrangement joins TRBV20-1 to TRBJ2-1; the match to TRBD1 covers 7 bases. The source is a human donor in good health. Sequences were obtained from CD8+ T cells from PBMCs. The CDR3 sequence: CSARDDAGGEIGEQFF. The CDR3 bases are TGCAGTGCTAGAGATGACGCAGGGGGTGAGATTGGTGAGCAGTTCTTC.